The T cell receptor (beta chain) under discussion was sequenced for a study of technical replicates of blood from several donors (TCRdb year 2017). Note on this clone: Its antigen remains unidentified. Base qualities are not at hand, and no much larger clone is one base apart.

The germline V gene encodes CDR1 SEHNR and CDR2 FQNEAQ (reference sequence). Deletion took 5 bases off V and 0 bases off J, with a span of 13 bases between the germline ends. Inclusive of the bounding cysteine and phenylalanine, the CDR3 is 15 residues long. CDR3 DNA only is kept here, 45 bases in frame from base 1. The library relied on the immunoSEQ multiplex PCR assay. TCRdb provides this immuneACCESS table in a form limited to in-frame rearrangements. Some clones are lacking; in checked studies, under half of them reflect an unresolved V gene, and why the rest are absent is not known. A total of 80,000 to 85,000 clones appear in this sample, over 75% of them only once. The top ten clonotypes cover 0.35% to 0.45% of the sample.

The V gene is TRBV7-9 and the J gene is TRBJ2-5; the D gene is possibly TRBD1, with 5 bases matching. The material sequenced was T cells isolated from PBMCs. The sequence was collected from a human donor in good health. The sequenced DNA is TGTGCCAGCAGCCCCCCCAGGGCGGACCAAGAGACCCAGTACTTC. Its product reads: CASSPPRADQETQYF.